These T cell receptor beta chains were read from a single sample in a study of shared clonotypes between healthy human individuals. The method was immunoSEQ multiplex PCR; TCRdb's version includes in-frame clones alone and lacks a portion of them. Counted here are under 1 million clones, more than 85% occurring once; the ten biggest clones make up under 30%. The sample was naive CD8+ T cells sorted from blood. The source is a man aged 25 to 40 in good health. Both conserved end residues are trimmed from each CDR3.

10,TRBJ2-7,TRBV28,ASSFGTYEQY
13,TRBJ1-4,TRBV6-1,ASSEYRRPNEKLF
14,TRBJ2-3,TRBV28,ASSYTSGRGTDTQY
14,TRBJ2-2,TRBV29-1,SAGGVAGFQAGELF
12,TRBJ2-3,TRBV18,ASSRRDFTDTQY
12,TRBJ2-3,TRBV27,ASSLGQLGDTQY
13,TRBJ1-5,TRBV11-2,ASSLEVGPDQPQH
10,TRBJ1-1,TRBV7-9,ASSLGTGEAF
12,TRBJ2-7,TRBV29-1,SVVEWDREDEQY
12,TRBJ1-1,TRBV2,ASMWTGGGTEAF
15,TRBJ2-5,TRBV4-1,ASSQDSAGDLGETQY
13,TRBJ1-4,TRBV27,ASSSGTTTNEKLF
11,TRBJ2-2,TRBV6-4,ASSDPTAGELF
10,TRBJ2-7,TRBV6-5,ASRRGDYEQY
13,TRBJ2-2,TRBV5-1,ASSFGLEGTGELF
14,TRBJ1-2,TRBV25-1,ASSGFLRAGARGYT
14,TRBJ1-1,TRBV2,ASTPGSRGQGTEAF
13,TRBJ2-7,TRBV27,ASSPEQGALNEQY
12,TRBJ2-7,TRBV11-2,ASSLSSGSYEQY
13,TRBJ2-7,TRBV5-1,ASSLAGGGYYEQY
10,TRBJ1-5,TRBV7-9,ASSLAGWPQH
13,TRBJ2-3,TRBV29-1,SVAGTSGSVDTQY
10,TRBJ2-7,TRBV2,ASISGLYEQY
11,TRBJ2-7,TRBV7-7,ASSFGRGDEQY
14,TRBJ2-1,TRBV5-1,ASSLANQTGGTEQF
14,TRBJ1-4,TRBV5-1,ASSFKGQGAAEKLF
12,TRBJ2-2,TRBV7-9,ASSLAQATGELF
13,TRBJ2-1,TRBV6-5,ASSLLAGGYNEQF
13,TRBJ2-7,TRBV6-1,ASSKTSGSGYEQY
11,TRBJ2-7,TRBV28,ASVRQGAPEQY
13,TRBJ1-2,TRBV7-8,ASSLAHRDDYGYT
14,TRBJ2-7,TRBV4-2,ASSQELASGVSEQY
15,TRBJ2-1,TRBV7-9,ASSLEVGLAPYNEQF
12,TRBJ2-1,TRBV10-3,AIDRGGSYNEQF
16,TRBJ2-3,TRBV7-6,ASSLRRTSGSFSDTQY
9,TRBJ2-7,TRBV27,ASSLGDEQY